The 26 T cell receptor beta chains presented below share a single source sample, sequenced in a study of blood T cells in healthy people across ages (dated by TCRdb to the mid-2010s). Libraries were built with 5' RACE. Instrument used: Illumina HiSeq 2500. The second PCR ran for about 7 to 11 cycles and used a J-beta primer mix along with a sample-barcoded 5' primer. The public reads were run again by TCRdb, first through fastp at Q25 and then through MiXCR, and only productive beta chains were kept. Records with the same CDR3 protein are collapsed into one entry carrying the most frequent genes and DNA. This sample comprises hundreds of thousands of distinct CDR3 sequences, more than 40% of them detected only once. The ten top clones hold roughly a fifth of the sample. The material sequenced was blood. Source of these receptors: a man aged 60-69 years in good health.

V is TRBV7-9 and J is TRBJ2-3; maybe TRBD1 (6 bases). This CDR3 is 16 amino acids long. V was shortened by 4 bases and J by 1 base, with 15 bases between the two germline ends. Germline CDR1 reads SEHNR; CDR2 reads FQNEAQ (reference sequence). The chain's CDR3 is CASSYRAFSRTDTQYF. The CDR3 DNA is TGTGCCAGCAGCTACAGGGCCTTCTCACGCACAGATACGCAGTATTTT.

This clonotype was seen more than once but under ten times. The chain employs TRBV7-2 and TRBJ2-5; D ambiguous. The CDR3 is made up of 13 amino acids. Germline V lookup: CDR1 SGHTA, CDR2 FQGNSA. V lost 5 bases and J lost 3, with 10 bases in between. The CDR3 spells CASSPALEETQYF. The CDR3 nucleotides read TGTGCCAGCAGCCCCGCGCTGGAAGAGACCCAGTACTTC.

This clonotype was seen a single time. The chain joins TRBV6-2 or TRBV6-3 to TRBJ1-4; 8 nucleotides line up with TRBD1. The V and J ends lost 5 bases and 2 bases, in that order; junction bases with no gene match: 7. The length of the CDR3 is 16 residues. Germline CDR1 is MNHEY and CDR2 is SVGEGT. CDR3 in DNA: TGTGCCAGCAGTCCCGACAGGGGTCGGACTAATGAAAAACTGTTTTTT. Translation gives CASSPDRGRTNEKLFF.

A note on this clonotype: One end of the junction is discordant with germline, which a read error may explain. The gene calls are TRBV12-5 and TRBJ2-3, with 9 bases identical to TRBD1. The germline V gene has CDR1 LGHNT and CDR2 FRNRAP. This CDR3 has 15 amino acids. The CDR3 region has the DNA TGCGCTAGTGGTTTGGGACAGGGCGGTACAGATACGCAGTATTTT. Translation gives CASGLGQGGTDTQYF. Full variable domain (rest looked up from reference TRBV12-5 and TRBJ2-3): DARVTQTPRHKVTEMGQEVTMRCQPILGHNTVFWYRQTMMQGLELLAYFRNRAPLDDSGMPKDRFSAEMPDATLATLKIQPSEPRDSAVYFCASGLGQGGTDTQYFGPGTRLTVL.

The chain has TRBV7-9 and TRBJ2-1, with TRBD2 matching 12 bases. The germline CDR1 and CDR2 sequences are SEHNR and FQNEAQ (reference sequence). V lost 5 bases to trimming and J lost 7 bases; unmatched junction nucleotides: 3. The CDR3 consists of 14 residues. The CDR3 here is CASSGLAGWNEQFF. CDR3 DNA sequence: TGTGCCAGCAGCGGACTAGCGGGGTGGAATGAGCAGTTCTTC.

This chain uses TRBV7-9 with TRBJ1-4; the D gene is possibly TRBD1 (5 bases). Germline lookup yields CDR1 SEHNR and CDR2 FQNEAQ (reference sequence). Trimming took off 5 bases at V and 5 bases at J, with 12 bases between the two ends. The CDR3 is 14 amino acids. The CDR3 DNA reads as TGTGCCAGCAGCCGCGGGACCGGGAATGAAAAACTGTTTTTT. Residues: CASSRGTGNEKLFF.

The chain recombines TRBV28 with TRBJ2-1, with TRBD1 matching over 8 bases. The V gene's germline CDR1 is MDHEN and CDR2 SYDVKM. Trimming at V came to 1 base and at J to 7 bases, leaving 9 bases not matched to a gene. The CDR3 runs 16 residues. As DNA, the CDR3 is TGTGCCAGCAGTTTATTCGGGCAGGGGGCGGGTAATGAGCAGTTCTTC. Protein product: CASSLFGQGAGNEQFF.

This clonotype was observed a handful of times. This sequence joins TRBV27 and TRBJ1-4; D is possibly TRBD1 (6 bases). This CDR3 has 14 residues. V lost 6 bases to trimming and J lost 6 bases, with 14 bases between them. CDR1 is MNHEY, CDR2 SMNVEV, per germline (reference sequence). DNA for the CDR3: TGTGCCAGCAGCCTACAGGGTCGGGATGAAAAACTGTTTTTT. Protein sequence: CASSLQGRDEKLFF.

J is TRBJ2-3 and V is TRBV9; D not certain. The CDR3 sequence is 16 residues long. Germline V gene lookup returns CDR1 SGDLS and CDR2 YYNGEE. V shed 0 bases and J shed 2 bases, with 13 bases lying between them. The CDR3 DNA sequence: TGTGCCAGCAGCGTAGTATCGGTGGGCGCCACAGATACGCAGTATTTT. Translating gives CASSVVSVGATDTQYF.

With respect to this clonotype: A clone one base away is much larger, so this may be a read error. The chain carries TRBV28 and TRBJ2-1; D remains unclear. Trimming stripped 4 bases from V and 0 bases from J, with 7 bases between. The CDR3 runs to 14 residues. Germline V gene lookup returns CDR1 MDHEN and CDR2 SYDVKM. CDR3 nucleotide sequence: TGTGCCAGCAGTTGGGCGGTCTCCTACAATGAGCAGTTCTTC. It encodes CASSWAVSYNEQFF.

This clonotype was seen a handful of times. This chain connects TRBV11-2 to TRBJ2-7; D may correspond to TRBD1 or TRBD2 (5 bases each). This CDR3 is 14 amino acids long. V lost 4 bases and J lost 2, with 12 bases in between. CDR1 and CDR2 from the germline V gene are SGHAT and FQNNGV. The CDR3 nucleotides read TGTGCCAGCAGCTCTTTCGAGGGGCCCTACGAGCAGTACTTC. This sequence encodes CASSSFEGPYEQYF.

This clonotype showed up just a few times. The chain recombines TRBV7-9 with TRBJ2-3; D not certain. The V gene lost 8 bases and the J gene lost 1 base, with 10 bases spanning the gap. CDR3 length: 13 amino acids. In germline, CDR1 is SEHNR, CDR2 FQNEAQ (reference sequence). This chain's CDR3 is CASHPWGTDTQYF. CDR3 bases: TGTGCCAGCCACCCATGGGGCACAGATACGCAGTATTTT.

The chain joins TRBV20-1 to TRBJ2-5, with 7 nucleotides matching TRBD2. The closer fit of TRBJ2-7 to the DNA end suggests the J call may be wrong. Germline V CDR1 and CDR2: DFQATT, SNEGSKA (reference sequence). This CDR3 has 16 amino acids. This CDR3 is CSARDLLISGGYEQYF. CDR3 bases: TGCAGTGCTAGAGATCTTCTCATATCGGGAGGCTACGAGCAGTACTTC.

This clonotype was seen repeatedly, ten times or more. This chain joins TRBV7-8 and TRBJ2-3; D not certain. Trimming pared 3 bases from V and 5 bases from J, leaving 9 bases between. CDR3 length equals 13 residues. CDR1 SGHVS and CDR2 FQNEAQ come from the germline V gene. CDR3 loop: CASSFTSGDTQYF. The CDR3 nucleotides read TGTGCCAGCAGCTTTACCTCTGGAGATACGCAGTATTTT.

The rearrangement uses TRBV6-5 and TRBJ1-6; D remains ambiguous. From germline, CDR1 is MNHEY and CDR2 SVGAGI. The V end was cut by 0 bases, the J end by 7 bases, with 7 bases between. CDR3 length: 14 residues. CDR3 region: CASSYSGPNSPLHF. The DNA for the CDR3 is TGTGCCAGCAGTTACTCAGGGCCCAATTCACCCCTCCACTTT.

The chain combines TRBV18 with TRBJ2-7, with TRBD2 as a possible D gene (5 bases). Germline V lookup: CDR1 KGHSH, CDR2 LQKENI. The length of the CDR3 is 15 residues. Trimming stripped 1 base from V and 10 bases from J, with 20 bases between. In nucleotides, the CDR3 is TGTGCCAGCTCACCACGCATGGATGAGGGATACGGACAGTACTTC. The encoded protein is CASSPRMDEGYGQYF.

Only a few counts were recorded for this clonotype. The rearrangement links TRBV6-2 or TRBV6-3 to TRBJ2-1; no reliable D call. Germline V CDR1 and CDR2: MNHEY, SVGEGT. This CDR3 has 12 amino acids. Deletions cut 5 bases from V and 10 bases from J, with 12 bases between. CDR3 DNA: TGTGCCAGCAGTCCCGGCCCCCGGGAGCAGTTCTTC. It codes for CASSPGPREQFF.

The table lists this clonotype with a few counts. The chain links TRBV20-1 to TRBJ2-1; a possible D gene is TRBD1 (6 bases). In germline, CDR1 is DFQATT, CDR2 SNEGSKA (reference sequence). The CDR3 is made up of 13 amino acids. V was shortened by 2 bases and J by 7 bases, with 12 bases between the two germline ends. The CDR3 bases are TGCAGTGCTAGATGGTACAGGGCGAATGAGCAGTTCTTC. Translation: CSARWYRANEQFF.

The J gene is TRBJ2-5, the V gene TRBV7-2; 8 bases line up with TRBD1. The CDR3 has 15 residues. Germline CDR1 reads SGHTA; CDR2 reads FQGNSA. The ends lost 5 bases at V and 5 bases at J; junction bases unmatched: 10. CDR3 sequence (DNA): TGTGCCAGCAGCCTCACAGGGGGAACTATGGAGACCCAGTACTTC. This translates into CASSLTGGTMETQYF.

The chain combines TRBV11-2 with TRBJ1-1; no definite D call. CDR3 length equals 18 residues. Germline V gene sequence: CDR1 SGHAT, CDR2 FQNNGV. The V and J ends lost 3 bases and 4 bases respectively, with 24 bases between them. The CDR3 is CASSLGRVRGVLSTEAFF. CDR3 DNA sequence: TGTGCCAGCAGCTTGGGTCGGGTCCGGGGTGTCTTGAGCACTGAAGCTTTCTTT.

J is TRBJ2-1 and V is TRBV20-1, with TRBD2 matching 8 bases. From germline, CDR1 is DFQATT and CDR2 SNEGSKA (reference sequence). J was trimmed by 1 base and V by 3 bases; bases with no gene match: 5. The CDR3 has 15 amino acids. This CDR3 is CSASMRGESYNEQFF. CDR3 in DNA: TGCAGTGCTAGTATGCGGGGGGAATCCTACAATGAGCAGTTCTTC.

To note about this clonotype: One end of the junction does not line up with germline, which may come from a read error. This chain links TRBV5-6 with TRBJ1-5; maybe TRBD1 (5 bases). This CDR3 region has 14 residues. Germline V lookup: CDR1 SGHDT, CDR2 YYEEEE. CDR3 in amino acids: CASSTGQSNQPQHF. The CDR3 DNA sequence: TGTGCCAGCAGCACCGGACAAAGCAATCAGCCTCAGCATTTT.

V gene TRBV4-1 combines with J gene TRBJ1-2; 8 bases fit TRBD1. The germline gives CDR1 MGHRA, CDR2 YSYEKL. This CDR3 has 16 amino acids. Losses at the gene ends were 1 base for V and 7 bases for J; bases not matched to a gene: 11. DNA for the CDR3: TGCGCCAGCAGCCAAGCGCGACAGGGGCGCGGAGGTGGCTACACCTTC. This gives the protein CASSQARQGRGGGYTF.

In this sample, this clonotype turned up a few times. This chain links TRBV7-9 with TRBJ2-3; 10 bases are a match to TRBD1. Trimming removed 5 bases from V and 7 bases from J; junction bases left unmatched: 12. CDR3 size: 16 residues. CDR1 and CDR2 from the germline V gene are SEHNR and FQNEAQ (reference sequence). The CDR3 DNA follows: TGTGCCAGCAGCCTGGGGGACAGGGGTCTTTCACATACGCAGTATTTT. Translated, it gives CASSLGDRGLSHTQYF.

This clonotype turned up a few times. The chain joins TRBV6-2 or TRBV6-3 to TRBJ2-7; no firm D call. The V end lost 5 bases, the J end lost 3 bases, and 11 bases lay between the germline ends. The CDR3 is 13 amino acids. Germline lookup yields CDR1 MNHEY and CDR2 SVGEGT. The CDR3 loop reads CASSDLGNYEQYF. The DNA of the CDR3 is TGTGCCAGCAGTGACCTGGGAAACTACGAGCAGTACTTC.

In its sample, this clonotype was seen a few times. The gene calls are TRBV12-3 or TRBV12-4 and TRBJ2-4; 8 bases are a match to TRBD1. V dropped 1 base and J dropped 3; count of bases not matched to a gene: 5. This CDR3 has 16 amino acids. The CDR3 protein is CASSLGQGLLKNIQYF. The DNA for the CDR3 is TGTGCCAGCAGTTTAGGACAGGGGCTTCTCAAAAACATTCAGTACTTC.